This TCR beta chain was captured by sequencing in a study of cytomegalovirus exposure and HLA in healthy donors. Study summary: Unique TCR beta sequences numbering approximately 100 million came from approximately 180 million T cells in an earlier analysis.

Germline CDR1 reads SNHLY; CDR2 reads FYNNEI. V trimming: 6 bases; J trimming: 6 bases; junction bases outside the gene matches: 10. This CDR3 has 14 amino acids. General observations from the study: Earlier findings revealed that most TCR beta V segments proved productive either about 87% or about 30% of the time. As a later analysis revealed, the rate of TCR association differed by HLA locus, with DRB1 most and HLA-C fewest.

The PCR contained 60 Vbeta and 13 Jbeta primers. Per the study methods: In a later analysis, around 10 million of 65 million to 90 million unique beta chains occurred in at least two donors. Some clones are missing from TCRdb's copy, which holds only in-frame ones; the method was immunoSEQ multiplex PCR. V, J and clone size were drawn from that table, and D and trimming were deduced from the DNA. The sample lists about 230,000 clones; roughly 91% were seen once. The table lists this clone with a few counts. Its antigen is unknown. The V gene is TRBV2, the J gene TRBJ1-2; 7 nucleotides match TRBD1. The receptor comes from a young woman in good health and CMV-seronegative. Source material: PBMCs. Here the CDR3 DNA reads TGTGCCAGCAGACTTCAGGGGGTCAGCGATGGCTACACCTTC. Translating gives CASRLQGVSDGYTF.